The T cell receptor beta chain described here comes from a study of cytomegalovirus exposure and HLA in healthy donors. The overall study: The same platform used for the roughly 600 first-cohort repertoires was also used for the 120 or so validation repertoires, as a later analysis reported.

Assay: immunoSEQ multiplex PCR; the TCRdb copy retains only in-frame clones and omits some. This table has under 80,000 clones, roughly 95% appearing once. Trimming at V came to 4 bases and at J to 2 bases, leaving 4 bases not matched to a gene. Germline V gives CDR1 LNHDA, CDR2 SQIVND (reference sequence). The CDR3 consists of 15 residues. Concerning this clone itself: Its antigen is still unknown.

Regarding the study as a whole: Specificity for CMV antigens was confirmed in vitro for a few of the CMV-associated chains. First-cohort TCR clusters were later found to tend to co-occur in the 130 or so validation repertoires. Cytomegalovirus status was reportedly diagnosed by the classifier with high specificity and sensitivity.

This TCR was sampled from a woman aged 18-29 years in good health and CMV-seropositive. The sample taken for sequencing was PBMCs. The rearrangement links TRBV19 to TRBJ2-7; TRBD1 agrees at 11 bases. Here the CDR3 reads CASSTGQGAAYEQYF. In DNA, the CDR3 is TGTGCCAGTAGTACCGGACAGGGGGCGGCCTACGAGCAGTACTTC. Together with reference TRBV19 and TRBJ2-7, the CDR3 gives the full variable domain: DGGITQSPKYLFRKEGQNVTLSCEQNLNHDAMYWYRQDPGQGLRLIYYSQIVNDFQKGDIAEGYSVSREKKESFPLTVTSAQKNPTAFYLCASSTGQGAAYEQYFGPGTRLTVT.